Below are 7 T cell receptor beta chains sequenced from a single sample in a study of beta chain features in type 1 diabetes. Study-wide results and caveats: When Type 1 diabetes patients were examined, their TCRB CDR3s proved moderately but significantly shorter in all four CD4+ subsets.

The study reverse transcribed the entire isolated RNA, so it sequenced expressed TCRB transcripts. Generated by immunoSEQ multiplex PCR, the TCRdb table keeps only in-frame clones and is missing some. The table has about 280,000 clones, 14% to 15% seen once. Their antigens are not known. The sample taken for sequencing was naive CD4+ T cells from blood. Source of these receptors: a man between 18 and 35 years old with type 1 diabetes.

The chain recombines TRBV9 with TRBJ2-1, with D perhaps TRBD2 (6 bases). The ends were cut back, 0 bases at V and 5 bases at J, with 12 bases in the middle. Germline V lookup: CDR1 SGDLS, CDR2 YYNGEE. The CDR3 runs to 15 residues. The CDR3 nucleotides are TGTGCCAGCAGCGTAGGGCTAGCGCGAGACAATGAGCAGTTCTTC. Translated: CASSVGLARDNEQFF.

The V gene is TRBV11-2, the J gene TRBJ2-5, with 10 positions matching TRBD2. The CDR3 is 15 residues long. Germline CDR1 is SGHAT and CDR2 is FQNNGV. V lost 6 bases and J lost 2; bases outside the gene matches: 6. The CDR3 spells CASSLWTSGQETQYF. The CDR3 region has the DNA TGTGCCAGCAGTTTGTGGACTAGCGGTCAAGAGACCCAGTACTTC.

This clone has just a few counts. The chain links TRBV2 to TRBJ2-3; 12 positions agree with TRBD2. Per germline, CDR1 SNHLY and CDR2 FYNNEI. V was pared by 7 bases and J by 6 bases, with 11 bases of the junction left unmatched. The CDR3 is made up of 16 amino acids. The DNA of the CDR3 is TGTGCCAGCATTCCGACTAGCGGGGGCCCCCGGGATACGCAGTATTTT. This sequence encodes CASIPTSGGPRDTQYF.

The chain couples TRBV28 to TRBJ2-7; TRBD1 is a possible D gene (5 bases). This CDR3 is built from 12 residues. Trimming took 8 bases from V and 2 from J, leaving 10 bases between them. CDR1 is MDHEN, CDR2 SYDVKM, per germline. The CDR3 sequence: CASQTVPYEQYF. Written as DNA, the CDR3 is TGTGCCAGCCAGACAGTCCCCTACGAGCAGTACTTC.

The genes are TRBV7-9 and TRBJ2-7; 8 bases are a match to TRBD1. This CDR3 is built from 13 residues. V lost 5 bases to trimming and J lost 7 bases; unmatched junction nucleotides: 7. Germline CDR1 reads SEHNR; CDR2 reads FQNEAQ (reference sequence). CDR3 bases: TGTGCCAGCAGCCCCAGGACAGGGCGGGAGCAGTACTTC. This encodes CASSPRTGREQYF.

This chain connects TRBV29-1 to TRBJ1-3; 7 nucleotides agree with TRBD1. The CDR3 is 15 residues long. The V segment lost 4 bases and the J segment 0 bases; nucleotides outside the gene matches: 6. Germline-derived CDR1 and CDR2 are SQVTM and ANQGSEA. For the CDR3, the DNA is TGCAGCGTTGCCAGGGGGTCATTCTCTGGAAACACCATATATTTT. Protein product: CSVARGSFSGNTIYF.

This clone was picked up a small number of times. This chain connects TRBV30 to TRBJ2-5; D is possibly TRBD1 (7 bases). The V end lost 0 bases, the J end lost 5 bases, and 16 bases lay between the germline ends. Germline V gene sequence: CDR1 GTSNPN, CDR2 SVGIG (reference sequence). The CDR3 is made up of 15 amino acids. CDR3 protein: CAWSVSRGDRETQYF. The CDR3 DNA sequence: TGTGCCTGGAGTGTAAGCAGGGGGGACCGCGAGACCCAGTACTTC. The full variable domain, completed using reference TRBV30 and TRBJ2-5, is SQTIHQWPATLVQPVGSPLSLECTVEGTSNPNLYWYRQAAGRGLQLLFYSVGIGQISSEVPQNLSASRPQDRQFILSSKKLLLSDSGFYLCAWSVSRGDRETQYFGPGTRLLVL.